The 21 T cell receptor beta chains below were found in one sample sequenced in a study of blood T cell repertoires in COVID-19. The table came from immunoSEQ multiplex PCR; TCRdb's copy has only in-frame clones and leaves some out. The repertoire holds about 26,000 clones, roughly 90% seen once, with 7.5% to 8% in the top ten. Sequences were obtained from peripheral blood. The receptor set was obtained from a human donor in a cohort sampled during active COVID-19.

This chain joins TRBV6-5 and TRBJ2-3; 7 bases line up with TRBD1. CDR1 and CDR2 from the germline V gene are MNHEY and SVGAGI. CDR3 length equals 15 residues. V was pared by 4 bases and J by 0 bases, with 4 bases of the junction left unmatched. CDR3 sequence: CASSSGQISTDTQYF. DNA of the CDR3: TGTGCCAGCAGTTCGGGACAGATTAGCACAGATACGCAGTATTTT.

This clone has only one observation. This sequence joins TRBV19 and TRBJ1-1; no clear D. Per germline, CDR1 LNHDA and CDR2 SQIVND (reference sequence). The length of the CDR3 is 14 residues. The V and J ends lost 3 bases and 3 bases respectively, with 11 bases between them. The CDR3 loop is CASSIGRSHTEAFF. Written as DNA, the CDR3 is TGTGCCAGTAGTATCGGTCGGAGCCACACTGAAGCTTTCTTT.

DNA for the CDR3: TGCGCCAGCAGCTGGACAGGGTCCGGCAATCAGCCCCAGCATTTT. Amino acids: CASSWTGSGNQPQHF. The chain employs TRBV5-1 and TRBJ1-5; TRBD1 matches 8 bases. The ends lost 3 bases at V and 2 bases at J; junction bases unmatched: 4. Germline V gene data show CDR1 as SGHRS and CDR2 as YFSETQ. The CDR3 runs to 15 residues.

This clone has just one count. This sequence joins TRBV27 and TRBJ2-4; TRBD2 might be the D (5 bases). Germline assignment: CDR1 MNHEY and CDR2 SMNVEV (reference sequence). The V end was cut by 6 bases, the J end by 0 bases, with 18 bases between. CDR3 length: 17 amino acids. In DNA form, the CDR3 reads TGTGCCAGCAGCCAAAATACCCGGGAACTAGCCAAAAACATTCAGTACTTC. Its translation is CASSQNTRELAKNIQYF.

The chain recombines TRBV3-1 (or the pseudogene TRBV3-2) with TRBJ2-5; 8 nucleotides line up with TRBD2. V shed 1 base, J shed 0 bases, and the junction held 7 bases outside the gene matches. The germline V gene has CDR1 LGHDT and CDR2 YNNKEL (reference sequence). This CDR3 region has 17 residues. CDR3 sequence (DNA): TGTGCCAGCAGCCAAGGTTTCGGGGGGGTCTACCAAGAGACCCAGTACTTC. This codes for CASSQGFGGVYQETQYF.

The rearrangement uses TRBV5-6 and TRBJ2-7; TRBD2 matches at 7 bases. V was clipped by 0 bases and J by 4 bases; unmatched bases: 7. From germline, CDR1 is SGHDT and CDR2 YYEEEE. The CDR3 totals 15 residues. CDR3 coding DNA: TGTGCCAGCAGCTTGGGCGGGGGAGGGGAGTACGAGCAGTACTTC. It yields the protein CASSLGGGGEYEQYF.

This chain connects TRBV19 to TRBJ2-7; weak D call: TRBD2 (6 bases). Germline loops: CDR1 LNHDA, CDR2 SQIVND (reference sequence). The germline V and J ends were trimmed by 3 bases and 0 bases, with 6 bases remaining between them. The CDR3 is 13 residues long. The CDR3 here is CASSIGGSYEQYF. CDR3 nucleotides: TGTGCCAGTAGTATCGGGGGCTCCTACGAGCAGTACTTC.

This chain connects TRBV6-2 or TRBV6-3 to TRBJ2-2; 14 bases are shared with TRBD2. CDR1 is MNHEY and CDR2 is SVGEGT in the germline V gene. After removal of 2 bases from V and 8 bases from J, the junction contained 1 base not matched to a gene. The length of the CDR3 is 15 residues. CDR3 sequence reads: CASSYGTSGSGELFF. The CDR3 DNA follows: TGTGCCAGCAGTTACGGGACTAGCGGGAGTGGGGAGCTGTTTTTT.

This chain uses TRBV7-6 with TRBJ2-1; D may be TRBD1 (5 bases). The CDR3 extends over 13 amino acids. V gave up 5 bases and J gave up 10 bases, with 15 bases separating them. The germline CDR1 and CDR2 sequences are SGHVS and FNYEAQ. The CDR3 DNA reads as TGTGCCAGCAGCGTTAGACAGATGGGAGAGCAGTTCTTC. Its translation: CASSVRQMGEQFF.

The chain is built from TRBV24-1 and TRBJ2-1; a weak D match, TRBD1 (6 bases). Trimming removed 3 bases from V and 6 bases from J, with 14 bases in between. The CDR3 sequence is 15 residues long. Germline V lookup: CDR1 KGHDR, CDR2 SFDVKD. CDR3 residues: CATSDSGGASNEQFF. Written as DNA, the CDR3 is TGTGCCACCAGTGATAGTGGGGGCGCGAGCAATGAGCAGTTCTTC.

The chain recombines TRBV3-1 (or the pseudogene TRBV3-2) with TRBJ1-1; D unclear. V dropped 3 bases and J dropped 8 bases, with 10 bases sitting between them. Germline V gives CDR1 LGHDT, CDR2 YNNKEL (reference sequence). This CDR3 has 12 amino acids. CDR3 residues: CASSQPNREAFF. CDR3 in DNA: TGTGCCAGCAGCCAGCCGAACAGAGAAGCTTTCTTT.

The chain joins TRBV19 to TRBJ2-7; TRBD1 agrees at 11 bases. This CDR3 has 13 amino acids. J gave up 6 bases and V 9 bases, and 7 bases lay outside the gene matches. Germline V CDR1 and CDR2: LNHDA, SQIVND (reference sequence). CDR3 amino acids: CASTGQGAFEQYF. CDR3 DNA: TGTGCCAGCACAGGACAGGGGGCATTCGAGCAGTACTTC. The entire variable domain, with the rest obtained from reference TRBV19 and TRBJ2-7, is as follows: DGGITQSPKYLFRKEGQNVTLSCEQNLNHDAMYWYRQDPGQGLRLIYYSQIVNDFQKGDIAEGYSVSREKKESFPLTVTSAQKNPTAFYLCASTGQGAFEQYFGPGTRLTVT.

The V call is TRBV6-5, the J call TRBJ1-2; 7 positions match TRBD1. This CDR3 region has 15 residues. Trimming took 5 bases from V and 4 from J; bases not matched to a gene: 10. Germline V gene lookup returns CDR1 MNHEY and CDR2 SVGAGI. The chain's CDR3 is CASSLGTARPYGYTF. CDR3 sequence (DNA): TGTGCCAGCAGTCTCGGGACAGCTCGACCCTATGGCTACACCTTC.

This clone has more than one count but fewer than ten. This chain uses TRBV7-2 with TRBJ2-4, with 14 bases aligning to TRBD2. Per germline, CDR1 SGHTA and CDR2 FQGNSA. This CDR3 is built from 17 residues. Losses at the gene ends were 5 bases for V and 4 bases for J; bases not matched to a gene: 7. CDR3 sequence (DNA): TGTGCCAGCAGCCCAGGGACTAGCGGGAGTCGGAAAAACATTCAGTACTTC. Translated: CASSPGTSGSRKNIQYF.

The chain has TRBV7-9 and TRBJ1-5; 10 nucleotides align to TRBD1. The CDR3 contains 16 residues. V lost 4 bases and J lost 7; bases outside the gene matches: 10. Germline V lookup: CDR1 SEHNR, CDR2 FQNEAQ (reference sequence). CDR3 nucleotides: TGTGCCAGCAGCTCCCAGGGACAGGGGTATGAACAGCCCCAGCATTTT. It specifies CASSSQGQGYEQPQHF.

This clone has just one count. The chain employs TRBV28 and TRBJ2-2; 9 positions agree with TRBD1. The CDR3 loop spans 15 amino acids. V lost 6 bases and J lost 6; bases outside the gene matches: 8. Germline CDR1 MDHEN, CDR2 SYDVKM. This CDR3 is CASSIPGQGSGELFF. The CDR3 nucleotides are TGTGCCAGCAGCATACCGGGACAGGGCTCCGGGGAGCTGTTTTTT.

This sequence joins TRBV28 and TRBJ1-1; weak D call: TRBD1 (6 bases). CDR3 size: 14 residues. The V end lost 5 bases, the J end lost 3 bases, and 13 bases lay between the germline ends. Per the germline V gene, CDR1 is MDHEN and CDR2 is SYDVKM. Here the CDR3 DNA reads TGTGCCAGCAGTCCGTGGACAGTCGACACTGAAGCTTTCTTT. Its translation: CASSPWTVDTEAFF.

J is TRBJ2-1 and V is TRBV5-1, with D possibly matching TRBD1 (6 bases). Trimming cost V 4 bases and J 2 bases, with 10 bases left between them. Germline V gene data show CDR1 as SGHRS and CDR2 as YFSETQ. CDR3 size: 14 residues. The CDR3 here is CASSQGPAYNEQFF. The CDR3 region has the DNA TGCGCCAGCAGCCAGGGGCCCGCCTACAATGAGCAGTTCTTC.

The chain combines TRBV11-2 with TRBJ2-3; TRBD2 matches at 8 bases. In germline, CDR1 is SGHAT, CDR2 FQNNGV. V lost 1 base to trimming and J lost 0 bases; unmatched junction nucleotides: 12. The CDR3 contains 19 residues. CDR3 sequence: CASSLGLSGGHSSTDTQYF. In DNA, the CDR3 is TGTGCCAGCAGCTTAGGATTAAGCGGGGGCCATTCTAGCACAGATACGCAGTATTTT.

This chain connects TRBV6-2 or TRBV6-3 to TRBJ1-5; TRBD1 aligns across 10 bases. With 5 bases clipped from V and 2 bases from J, the junction kept 6 bases outside the gene matches. Per germline, CDR1 MNHEY and CDR2 SVGEGT. This CDR3 contains 16 residues. Written as DNA, the CDR3 is TGTGCCAGCAGTCGTACCGGGACAGGGGGCAATCAGCCCCAGCATTTT. Translation: CASSRTGTGGNQPQHF.

V usage is TRBV10-3 and J usage is TRBJ2-1; maybe TRBD2 (5 bases). Trimming stripped 11 bases from V and 3 bases from J, with 17 bases between. Per the germline V gene, CDR1 is ENHRY and CDR2 is SYGVKD. The CDR3 runs to 14 residues. CDR3 nucleotides: TGTGCCTCGAGGGTTGCCGAGAACTACAATGAGCAGTTCTTC. It codes for CASRVAENYNEQFF.